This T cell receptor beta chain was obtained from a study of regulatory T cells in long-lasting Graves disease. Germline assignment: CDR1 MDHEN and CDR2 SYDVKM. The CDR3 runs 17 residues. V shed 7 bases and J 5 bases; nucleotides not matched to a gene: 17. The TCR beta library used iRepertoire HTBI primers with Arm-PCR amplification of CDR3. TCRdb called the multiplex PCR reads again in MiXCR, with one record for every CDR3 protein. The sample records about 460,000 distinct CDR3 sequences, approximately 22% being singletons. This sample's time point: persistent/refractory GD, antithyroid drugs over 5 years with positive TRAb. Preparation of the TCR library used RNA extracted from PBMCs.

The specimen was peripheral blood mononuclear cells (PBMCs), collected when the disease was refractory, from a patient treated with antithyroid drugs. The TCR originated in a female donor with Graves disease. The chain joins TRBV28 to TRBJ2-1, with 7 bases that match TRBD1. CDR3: CASTIGTATWGHNEQFF. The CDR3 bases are TGTGCCAGCACCATCGGGACAGCGACTTGGGGGCACAATGAGCAGTTCTTC.